This TCR beta chain came from a study of Tregs in tolerant kidney transplant recipients. As for the study in general: Mixed chimerism was transient after nonmyeloablative marrow transplants from related graft donors.

Notes on the study in general: Tregs expanded with activated donor B cells seemed most donor-specific. In tolerant patients, donor-specific Tregs outgrew total Tregs, suggesting antigen-driven expansion.

This CDR3 region has 16 residues. Germline-derived CDR1 and CDR2 are SGDLS and YYNGEE. Trimming removed 0 bases from V and 4 bases from J, with 15 bases in between. Concerning this clone: The antigen remains undetermined.

TCRdb's copy holds only in-frame clones and misses some; the assay was immunoSEQ multiplex PCR. The sample lists 55,000 to 80,000 clones, under 98% occurring once. Unstimulated regulatory T cells (CD4+CD25+CD127-), CD4+CD25- non-regulatory cells, CD4 and CD8 cells were FACS-sorted from thawed PBMCs. The sequencing here drew on Tregs from blood, taken before the transplant. This TCR derives from a human donor who received a combined kidney and bone marrow transplant. This rearrangement joins TRBV9 to TRBJ2-3, with D maybe TRBD2 (5 bases). The CDR3 DNA sequence: TGTGCCAGCAGCGTAGGGGTGGGAGCCGGCCCAGATACGCAGTATTTT. Translation: CASSVGVGAGPDTQYF. Full variable domain (remainder filled in from reference TRBV9 and TRBJ2-3): DSGVTQTPKHLITATGQRVTLRCSPRSGDLSVYWYQQSLDQGLQFLIQYYNGEERAKGNILERFSAQQFPDLHSELNLSSLELGDSALYFCASSVGVGAGPDTQYFGPGTRLTVL.